This record concerns one T cell receptor (beta chain) sequence. These data originate in a study of blood T cell repertoires in COVID-19. The trim removed 5 bases at V and 6 bases at J, leaving 11 bases unmatched. The CDR3 is 16 residues long. Germline values: CDR1 SEHNR, CDR2 FQNEAQ (reference sequence). Assay used: immunoSEQ multiplex PCR; TCRdb lists only in-frame clones, some missing. The data hold more than 55,000 clones, with just over 85% observed a single time. The sample was peripheral blood. The TCR was taken from a woman older than 75 with acute or convalescent COVID-19. The chain couples TRBV7-9 to TRBJ1-3; TRBD1 matches 9 bases. The CDR3 DNA reads TGTGCCAGCAGCCCTCGATCCGGGACAGGGATAAACACCATATATTTT. This gives the protein CASSPRSGTGINTIYF.